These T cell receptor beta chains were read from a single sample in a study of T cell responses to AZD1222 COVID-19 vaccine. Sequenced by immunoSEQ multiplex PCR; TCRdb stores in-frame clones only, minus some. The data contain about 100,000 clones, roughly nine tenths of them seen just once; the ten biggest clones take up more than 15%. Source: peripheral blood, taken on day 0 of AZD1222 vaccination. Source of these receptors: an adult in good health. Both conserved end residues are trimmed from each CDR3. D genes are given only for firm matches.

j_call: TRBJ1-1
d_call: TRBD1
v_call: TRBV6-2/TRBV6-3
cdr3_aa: ASSYYQTGKDEAF

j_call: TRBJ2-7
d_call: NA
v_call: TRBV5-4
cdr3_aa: ASSDRQKMYYEQY

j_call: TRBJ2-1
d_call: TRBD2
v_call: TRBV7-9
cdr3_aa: ASSLGGPLF

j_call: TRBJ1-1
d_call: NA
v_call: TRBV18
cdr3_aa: ASSPRGAFTEAF

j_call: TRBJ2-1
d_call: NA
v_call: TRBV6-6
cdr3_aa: ASSLLHYNEQF

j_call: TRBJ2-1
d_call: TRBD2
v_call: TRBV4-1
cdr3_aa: ASSQSGSYNEQF

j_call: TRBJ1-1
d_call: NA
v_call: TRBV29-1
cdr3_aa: SVAILNTEAF

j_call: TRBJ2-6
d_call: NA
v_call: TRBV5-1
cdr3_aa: ASSLAAGFSGANVLT

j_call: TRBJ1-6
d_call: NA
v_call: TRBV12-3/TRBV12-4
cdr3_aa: ASRSNNSPLH

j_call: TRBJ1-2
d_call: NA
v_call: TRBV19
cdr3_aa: ASSVKVRSGYT

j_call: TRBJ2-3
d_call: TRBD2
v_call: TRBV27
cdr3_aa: ASGLGGATDTQY

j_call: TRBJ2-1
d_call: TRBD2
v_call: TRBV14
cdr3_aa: ASSQDWGLAGSNEQF

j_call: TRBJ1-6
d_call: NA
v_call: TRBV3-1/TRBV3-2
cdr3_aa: ASSQHGGPLH

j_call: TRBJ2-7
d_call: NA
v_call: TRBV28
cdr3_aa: ASSPPGGYEQY

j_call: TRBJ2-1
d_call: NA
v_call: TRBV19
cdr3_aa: ATSGRQDNEQF

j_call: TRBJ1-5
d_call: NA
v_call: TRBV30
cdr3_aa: AWSVKVPGNQPQH

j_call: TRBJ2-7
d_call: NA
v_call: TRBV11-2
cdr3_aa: ASSYLRSGYEQY

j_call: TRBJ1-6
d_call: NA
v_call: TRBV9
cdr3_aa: ASSGGESSYNSPLH

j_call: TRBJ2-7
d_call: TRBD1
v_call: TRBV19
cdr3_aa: AVGQGIYEQY

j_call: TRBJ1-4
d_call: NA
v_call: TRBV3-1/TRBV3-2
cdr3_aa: ASSQVFGKLF

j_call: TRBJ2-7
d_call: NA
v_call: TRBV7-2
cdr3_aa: ASSLMVQANFYEQY

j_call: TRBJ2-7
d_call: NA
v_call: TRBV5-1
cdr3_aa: ASSFVDTGTYEQY

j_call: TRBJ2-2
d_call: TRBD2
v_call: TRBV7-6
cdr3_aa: ASSFGLAGGSGTGELF

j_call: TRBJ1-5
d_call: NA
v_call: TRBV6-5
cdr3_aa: ASSSTGRGNQPQH

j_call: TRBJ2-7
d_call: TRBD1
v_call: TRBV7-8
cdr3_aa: ASSLPPGQGEKQY

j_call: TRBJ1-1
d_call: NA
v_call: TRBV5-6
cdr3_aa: ASSFGRNTEAF

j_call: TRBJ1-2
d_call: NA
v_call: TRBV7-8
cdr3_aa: ASSLNRQAQGYT

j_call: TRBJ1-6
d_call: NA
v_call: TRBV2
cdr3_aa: ASSVRETDSPLH

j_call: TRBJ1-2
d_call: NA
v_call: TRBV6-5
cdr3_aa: ASTSGTMGGYT

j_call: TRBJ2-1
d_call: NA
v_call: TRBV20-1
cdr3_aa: SASFTYNEQF

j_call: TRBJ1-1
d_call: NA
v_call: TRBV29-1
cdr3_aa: SARGVLATEAF

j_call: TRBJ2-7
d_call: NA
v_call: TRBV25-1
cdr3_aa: ASSDTGDYEQY

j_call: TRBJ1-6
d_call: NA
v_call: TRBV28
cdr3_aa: ASIPGLLLSPLH

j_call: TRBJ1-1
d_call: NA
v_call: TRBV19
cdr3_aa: ASSYQKDTEAF

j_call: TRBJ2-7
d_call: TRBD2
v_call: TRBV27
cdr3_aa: ASSLFDLAGGLNEQY

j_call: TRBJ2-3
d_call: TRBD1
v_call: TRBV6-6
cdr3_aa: ASTNSGGPSTGRRSDTQY

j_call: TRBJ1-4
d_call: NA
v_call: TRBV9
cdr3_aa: ASSVGRGATNEKLF